A single sample gave rise to the 17 T cell receptor beta chains below, sequenced in a study of T cells expressing NK-cell markers. TCRdb reworked the 5' RACE reads into one entry per CDR3 protein, no DNA. Found here are hundreds of thousands of distinct CDR3 sequences; the top ten clones hold roughly 3.6%. The sequenced sample consisted of blood T cells: a sorted CD56 or NKG2C T cell subset, CD4+ or CD8+ T cells, or bulk PBMC T cells (not recorded which). The source of these receptors is a young man in good health.

The chain recombines TRBV29-1 with TRBJ2-4; the TCRdb call, TRBD1, lacks DNA for checking. Germline assignment: CDR1 SQVTM and CDR2 ANQGSEA. The CDR3 loop spans 15 amino acids. This chain's CDR3 is CSVEPPSTGRDIQYF.

The chain carries TRBV9 and TRBJ2-2; TCRdb names TRBD2, which stays unverified in the absence of DNA. Germline lookup yields CDR1 SGDLS and CDR2 YYNGEE. The CDR3 spans 15 residues. The chain's CDR3 is CASSRLATNTGELFF.

This sequence joins TRBV7-9 and TRBJ2-1; the TRBD2 assignment by TCRdb is unverifiable without DNA. Germline V gene lookup returns CDR1 SEHNR and CDR2 FQNEAQ (reference sequence). This CDR3 comprises 15 residues. CDR3 region: CASSSGLDIYNEQFF. Based on the CDR3 plus reference TRBV7-9 and TRBJ2-1, the full variable domain is DTGVSQNPRHKITKRGQNVTFRCDPISEHNRLYWYRQTLGQGPEFLTYFQNEAQLEKSRLLSDRFSAERPKGSFSTLEIQRTEQGDSAMYLCASSSGLDIYNEQFFGPGTRLTVL.

The chain recombines TRBV7-9 with TRBJ1-1; TCRdb selects TRBD1, and the lack of DNA leaves this call unchecked. CDR1 is SEHNR, CDR2 FQNEAQ, per germline (reference sequence). The CDR3 spans 13 residues. The CDR3 sequence: CASTPGQYTEAFF.

The rearrangement joins TRBV9 to TRBJ1-6; checking the TCRdb D call of TRBD1 is not possible without DNA. The CDR3 has 14 residues. CDR1 and CDR2 from the germline V gene are SGDLS and YYNGEE. CDR3 sequence reads: CASSAGGQGSPLHF.

V and J are TRBV10-3 and TRBJ2-3; TCRdb lists TRBD2, though no DNA is available to test this call. From germline, CDR1 is ENHRY and CDR2 SYGVKD. The CDR3 contains 16 residues. CDR3 in amino acids: CAISSGLAGPKDTQYF.

The rearrangement links TRBV27 to TRBJ2-3; TCRdb reports TRBD1, a call that lacks DNA to check it against. The CDR3 runs 17 residues. The germline CDR1 and CDR2 sequences are MNHEY and SMNVEV (reference sequence). CDR3 region: CASRPGARGILGDTQYF.

The rearrangement links TRBV6-1 to TRBJ1-2. This CDR3 contains 12 residues. The germline gives CDR1 MNHNS, CDR2 SASEGT. CDR3: CASSESNYGYTF.

This chain links TRBV2 with TRBJ2-5; TCRdb designates TRBD2, a call that cannot be tested without DNA. The CDR3 runs to 14 residues. Per the germline V gene, CDR1 is SNHLY and CDR2 is FYNNEI. The CDR3 spells CASSLLGPKETQYF.

CDR3 region: CASSLSVQGAGYEQYF. This chain uses TRBV28 with TRBJ2-7; without DNA, the TCRdb call of TRBD1 cannot be checked. CDR3 length: 16 residues. Germline CDR1 and CDR2: MDHEN and SYDVKM.

The V and J genes are TRBV20-1 and TRBJ2-1; TCRdb selects TRBD2, and the lack of DNA leaves this call unchecked. This CDR3 comprises 15 residues. CDR1 and CDR2 (germline): DFQATT, SNEGSKA (reference sequence). This CDR3 reads CSALPSGRYYNEQFF.

The chain employs TRBV10-3 and TRBJ2-3; TCRdb's assignment of TRBD2 cannot be checked, as there is no DNA. The CDR3 is 17 amino acids. CDR1 is ENHRY and CDR2 is SYGVKD in the germline V gene. The CDR3: CAISAPRTSGLTDTQYF.

The V call is TRBV7-2, the J call TRBJ2-1. Germline V gene data show CDR1 as SGHTA and CDR2 as FQGNSA. The CDR3 loop spans 15 amino acids. CDR3 region: CASSRSALGYNEQFF. The complete variable domain, with remaining parts taken from reference TRBV7-2 and TRBJ2-1, reads GAGVSQSPSNKVTEKGKDVELRCDPISGHTALYWYRQSLGQGLEFLIYFQGNSAPDKSGLPSDRFSAERTGGSVSTLTIQRTQQEDSAVYLCASSRSALGYNEQFFGPGTRLTVL.

The rearrangement uses TRBV28 and TRBJ2-5; no DNA is available, so the TRBD2 call from TCRdb remains unchecked. Germline V gene sequence: CDR1 MDHEN, CDR2 SYDVKM. This CDR3 has 15 residues. The CDR3 sequence is CASSLKGGRAQTQYF.

The chain employs TRBV4-2 and TRBJ2-3; TCRdb's D gene call, TRBD2, goes unchecked for lack of DNA. CDR3 size: 16 residues. In germline, CDR1 is LGHNA, CDR2 YNFKEQ. The CDR3 reads CASSQEPSGSTDTQYF.

This sequence joins TRBV15 and TRBJ2-7. The germline V gene encodes CDR1 LNHNV and CDR2 YYDKDF (reference sequence). This CDR3 comprises 12 residues. CDR3 loop: CATSRFANEQYF.

The rearrangement uses TRBV7-2 and TRBJ2-1; TCRdb returns TRBD2, unconfirmable since there is no DNA. The CDR3 sequence is 17 residues long. Germline V lookup: CDR1 SGHTA, CDR2 FQGNSA. The CDR3 region is CASSLGSGRDTYNEQFF.